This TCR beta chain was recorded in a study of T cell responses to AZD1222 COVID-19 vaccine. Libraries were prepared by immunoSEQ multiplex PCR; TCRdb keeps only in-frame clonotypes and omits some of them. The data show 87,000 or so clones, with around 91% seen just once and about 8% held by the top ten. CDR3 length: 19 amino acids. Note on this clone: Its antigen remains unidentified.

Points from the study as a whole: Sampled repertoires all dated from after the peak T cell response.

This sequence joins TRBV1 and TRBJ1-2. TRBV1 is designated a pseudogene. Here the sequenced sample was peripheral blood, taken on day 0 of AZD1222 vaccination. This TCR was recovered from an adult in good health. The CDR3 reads CTSSPRSLPGRRLSEGYTF. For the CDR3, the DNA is TGCACCAGCAGCCCTAGGTCGCTTCCGGGGCGACGACTCTCCGAGGGCTACACCTTC.